One sample yielded the 5 T cell receptor beta chains listed below, sequenced in a study of blood T cell repertoires in COVID-19. Some clones are missing from TCRdb's copy, which holds only in-frame ones; the method was immunoSEQ multiplex PCR. The sample carries around 300,000 clones, 75% to 90% recorded once. Input material: peripheral blood. Source of these receptors: a woman aged 30 to 39 with COVID-19, enrolled during active disease.

J is TRBJ1-5 and V is TRBV27; a possible D gene is TRBD1 (6 bases). This CDR3 contains 13 residues. Trimming took 3 bases from V and 5 from J, leaving 8 bases between them. The germline CDR1 and CDR2 sequences are MNHEY and SMNVEV (reference sequence). The CDR3 sequence: CASSFRGDQPQHF. Written as DNA, the CDR3 is TGTGCCAGCAGTTTCAGGGGAGATCAGCCCCAGCATTTT.

The chain links TRBV6-5 to TRBJ2-1; D is possibly TRBD2 (6 bases). The CDR3 is made up of 11 amino acids. Trimming took 8 bases from V and 4 from J, leaving 6 bases between them. CDR1 is MNHEY, CDR2 SVGAGI, per germline. CDR3 in amino acids: CASGTYNEQFF. The CDR3, as DNA: TGTGCCAGCGGGACTTACAATGAGCAGTTCTTC.

The gene calls are TRBV11-2 and TRBJ1-2; TRBD1 is a possible D gene (5 bases). The CDR3 covers 14 residues. V was shortened by 1 base and J by 2 bases, with 8 bases between the two germline ends. The germline gives CDR1 SGHAT, CDR2 FQNNGV. The CDR3 protein is CASSLGQGNYGYTF. The CDR3, as DNA: TGTGCCAGCAGCTTAGGTCAGGGAAACTATGGCTACACCTTC.

CDR3 region: CASSTGTSGRAYNEQFF. The CDR3, as DNA: TGCGCCAGCTCAACAGGGACTAGCGGGAGGGCCTACAATGAGCAGTTCTTC. The V call is TRBV23-1, the J call TRBJ2-1, with 16 positions matching TRBD2. TRBV23-1 is an open reading frame, and its role is uncertain. CDR3 length equals 17 residues. After removal of 8 bases from V and 2 bases from J, the junction contained 6 bases not matched to a gene.

The chain recombines TRBV28 with TRBJ2-1; D remains ambiguous. Trimming stripped 2 bases from V and 8 bases from J, with 7 bases between. This CDR3 comprises 12 residues. Germline V gene lookup returns CDR1 MDHEN and CDR2 SYDVKM. The CDR3 DNA is TGTGCCAGCAGTTTAGTTATCGATGAGCAGTTCTTC. It translates to CASSLVIDEQFF. The full variable domain, with the rest looked up from reference TRBV28 and TRBJ2-1, is DVKVTQSSRYLVKRTGEKVFLECVQDMDHENMFWYRQDPGLGLRLIYFSYDVKMKEKGDIPEGYSVSREKKERFSLILESASTNQTSMYLCASSLVIDEQFFGPGTRLTVL.